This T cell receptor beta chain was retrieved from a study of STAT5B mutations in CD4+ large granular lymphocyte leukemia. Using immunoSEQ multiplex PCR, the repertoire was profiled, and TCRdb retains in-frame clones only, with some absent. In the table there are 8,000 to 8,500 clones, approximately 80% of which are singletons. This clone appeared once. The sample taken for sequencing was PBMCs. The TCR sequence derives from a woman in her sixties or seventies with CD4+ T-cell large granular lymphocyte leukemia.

The CDR3 protein is CASSLVVFSAQPRGDTQYF. In DNA form, the CDR3 reads TGCGCCAGCAGCTTGGTCGTTTTTAGCGCCCAACCACGGGGAGATACGCAGTATTTT. The chain has TRBV5-1 and TRBJ2-3; weak D call: TRBD2 (5 bases). CDR3 length equals 19 residues. Trimming cost V 0 bases and J 5 bases, with 25 bases left between them. Germline loops: CDR1 SGHRS, CDR2 YFSETQ.